Reported below is one T cell receptor (beta chain). Antigen specificity is unknown. This specimen belongs to a study of cytomegalovirus exposure and HLA in healthy donors. Study outcomes and limitations: Association with HLA alleles at 0.05 false discovery rate was found for around 17,000 TCR beta sequences in a later analysis.

Vbeta (60) and Jbeta (13) primers were used in the PCR. TCRdb keeps only in-frame clones here, not all; method: immunoSEQ multiplex PCR. This sample has 95,000 to 150,000 clones, with roughly 15% found just once. The specimen sequenced was PBMCs. The sequence was collected from a young woman in good health and CMV-seronegative.

DNA of the CDR3: TGTGCCAGCAGCCTCAATAGGGACAGGGCCCCCTACGAGCAGTACTTC. The encoded protein is CASSLNRDRAPYEQYF. The gene calls are TRBV7-9 and TRBJ2-7; 9 bases map to TRBD1. V was pared by 5 bases and J by 2 bases, with 10 bases of the junction left unmatched. Germline CDR1 and CDR2: SEHNR and FQNEAQ (reference sequence). CDR3 length: 16 residues.